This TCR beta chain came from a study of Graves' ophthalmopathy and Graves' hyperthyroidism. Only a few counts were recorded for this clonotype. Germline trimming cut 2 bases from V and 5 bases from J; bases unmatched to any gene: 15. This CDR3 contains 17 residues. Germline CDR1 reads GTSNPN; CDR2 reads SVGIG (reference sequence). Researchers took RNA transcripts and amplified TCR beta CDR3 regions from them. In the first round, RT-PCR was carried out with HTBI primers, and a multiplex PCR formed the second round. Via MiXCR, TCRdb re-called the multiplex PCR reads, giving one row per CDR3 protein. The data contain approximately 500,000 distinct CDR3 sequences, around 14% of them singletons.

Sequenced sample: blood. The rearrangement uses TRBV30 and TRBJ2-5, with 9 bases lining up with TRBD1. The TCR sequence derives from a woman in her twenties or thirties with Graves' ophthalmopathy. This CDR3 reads CAWSLGILTGGSETQYF. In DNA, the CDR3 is TGTGCCTGGAGTCTCGGAATTCTTACAGGGGGCAGCGAGACCCAGTACTTC.